The 27 T cell receptor beta chains below all came from one sample that was sequenced in a study of OX40 agonist ivuxolimab in advanced cancers. Sequencing used immunoSEQ multiplex PCR; TCRdb keeps in-frame clones, though not all of them. The sample contains some 130,000 clones, approximately 94% of which appear only once. The starting material was CD4+ or CD8+ T cells sorted from blood, obtained in a trial of the OX40 agonist ivuxolimab. Receptors were obtained from an adult with an advanced solid tumor such as melanoma, head and neck, liver or kidney cancer.

The chain combines TRBV5-5 with TRBJ1-6; a possible D gene is TRBD1 (6 bases). V was trimmed by 1 base and J by 10 bases, leaving 15 bases between them. The CDR3 length is 15 residues. The germline V gene encodes CDR1 SGHKS and CDR2 YYEKEE (reference sequence). In DNA form, the CDR3 reads TGTGCCAGCAGCTTGCTACAGGGAGAAGGATCACCCCTCCACTTT. Its translation: CASSLLQGEGSPLHF.

V is TRBV2 and J is TRBJ2-7, with 7 nucleotides matching TRBD1. CDR1 is SNHLY and CDR2 is FYNNEI in the germline V gene. The length of the CDR3 is 13 residues. Losses at the gene ends were 5 bases for V and 3 bases for J; bases not matched to a gene: 4. CDR3 bases: TGTGCCAGCAGTAGGGGGCCGAGCTACGAGCAGTACTTC. It translates to CASSRGPSYEQYF.

The DNA for the CDR3 is TGTGCCAGCTCACCACCGGGTGGGACAGGGAATGAAAAACTGTTTTTT. Protein sequence: CASSPPGGTGNEKLFF. This chain connects TRBV18 to TRBJ1-4, with TRBD1 matching over 9 bases. Trimming at V came to 0 bases and at J to 5 bases, leaving 4 bases not matched to a gene. The CDR3 runs to 16 residues. Germline assignment: CDR1 KGHSH and CDR2 LQKENI.

Of note for this clone: The junction departs from germline at one end; a sequencing error may be responsible. CDR3: CASSPRLQGERDF. In DNA form, the CDR3 reads TGTGCCAGCAGCCCTCGGTTACAGGGGGAAAGAGACTTC. The genes are TRBV27 and TRBJ2-7; TRBD1 aligns across 8 bases. Looked up from germline, CDR1 is MNHEY and CDR2 is SMNVEV (reference sequence). CDR3 length: 13 residues.

The V gene is TRBV10-3, the J gene TRBJ2-3, with TRBD1 as a possible D gene (5 bases). CDR1 is ENHRY and CDR2 is SYGVKD in the germline V gene. V lost 4 bases and J lost 0, with 14 bases in between. This CDR3 contains 16 residues. The CDR3 DNA follows: TGTGCCATCAGTGGGTGGCAGCAGGGCAGCACAGATACGCAGTATTTT. Encoded protein: CAISGWQQGSTDTQYF.

The CDR3 reads CAWSPLGGKNTEAFF. The CDR3 DNA reads TGTGCCTGGAGCCCCCTCGGGGGGAAGAACACTGAAGCTTTCTTT. This chain joins TRBV30 and TRBJ1-1; D may be TRBD1 (5 bases). Germline V gene lookup returns CDR1 GTSNPN and CDR2 SVGIG (reference sequence). V was shortened by 3 bases and J by 1 base, with 15 bases between the two germline ends. The CDR3 sequence is 15 residues long.

The chain couples TRBV14 to TRBJ2-5; D possibly corresponds to TRBD1 (6 bases). V was pared by 5 bases and J by 5 bases, with 12 bases between. Looked up from germline, CDR1 is SGHDN and CDR2 is FVKESK. This CDR3 contains 13 residues. Here the CDR3 reads CASSSQQGETQYF. CDR3 DNA sequence: TGTGCCAGCAGCTCCCAACAGGGTGAGACCCAGTACTTC.

V gene TRBV5-6 combines with J gene TRBJ2-7; D may be TRBD2 (5 bases). Germline V gene data show CDR1 as SGHDT and CDR2 as YYEEEE. The CDR3 runs to 17 residues. V lost 2 bases and J 0 bases, leaving 18 bases between the germline ends. The CDR3 sequence is CASSLRLARRSSYEQYF. The CDR3, as DNA: TGTGCCAGCAGCTTACGGTTAGCGAGGAGGTCCTCCTACGAGCAGTACTTC.

The V and J genes are TRBV7-2 and TRBJ1-1; TRBD1 agrees at 9 bases. Germline assignment: CDR1 SGHTA and CDR2 FQGNSA. V lost 5 bases, J lost 5 bases, and 15 bases stayed unmatched. This CDR3 is 17 amino acids long. The CDR3 DNA reads as TGTGCCAGCAGCCCAGTCCCGGGACAGGGAAAAGGGACTGAAGCTTTCTTT. Translating gives CASSPVPGQGKGTEAFF.

The chain employs TRBV4-3 and TRBJ2-1; TRBD1 might be the D (6 bases). Germline V gene lookup returns CDR1 LGHNA and CDR2 YSLEER. The V and J ends lost 3 bases and 6 bases respectively, with 12 bases between them. This CDR3 spans 14 amino acids. CDR3 in amino acids: CASSQETGFNEQFF. CDR3 bases: TGCGCCAGCAGCCAGGAGACAGGTTTCAATGAGCAGTTCTTC.

This sequence joins TRBV5-1 and TRBJ2-7, with 7 bases fitting TRBD1. Germline V gives CDR1 SGHRS, CDR2 YFSETQ. The J segment lost 2 bases and the V segment lost 4 bases, leaving 6 bases of the junction unmatched. The CDR3 covers 14 residues. The CDR3 here is CASSLRQGAYEQYF. The CDR3, as DNA: TGCGCCAGCAGCCTCCGGCAGGGGGCCTACGAGCAGTACTTC.

The chain carries TRBV5-4 and TRBJ1-1; a weak D match, TRBD1 (5 bases). This CDR3 has 14 amino acids. The V gene's germline CDR1 is SGHNT and CDR2 YYREEE (reference sequence). The V and J ends lost 4 bases and 1 base respectively, with 11 bases between them. This chain's CDR3 is CASSLSRANTEAFF. DNA for the CDR3: TGTGCCAGCAGCCTATCCAGGGCGAACACTGAAGCTTTCTTT.

The chain joins TRBV5-8 to TRBJ2-7; D is ambiguous. CDR3 length equals 14 residues. In germline, CDR1 is SGHTS, CDR2 YDEGEE. V shed 2 bases and J shed 5 bases, with 14 bases lying between them. CDR3 nucleotide sequence: TGTGCCAGCAGCTTTCCCGTTCCGCGCCACGAGCAGTACTTC. This sequence encodes CASSFPVPRHEQYF.

The chain recombines TRBV5-5 with TRBJ2-2; no reliable D call. The V gene lost 3 bases and the J gene lost 4 bases, with 7 bases spanning the gap. CDR3 length: 13 residues. The germline V gene encodes CDR1 SGHKS and CDR2 YYEKEE (reference sequence). The CDR3 region has the DNA TGTGCCAGCAGCTCTGGCCCCACCGGGGAGCTGTTTTTT. It is translated as CASSSGPTGELFF.

This clone was detected a few times. J is TRBJ1-2 and V is TRBV28; possible D gene TRBD1, 5 bases. The V end was cut by 5 bases, the J end by 5 bases, with 9 bases between. This CDR3 has 12 residues. The germline V gene encodes CDR1 MDHEN and CDR2 SYDVKM. CDR3: CASSPPGYGYTF. The DNA of the CDR3 is TGTGCCAGCAGTCCCCCAGGGTATGGCTACACCTTC.

This chain links TRBV7-9 with TRBJ1-2, with no clear D. Germline V lookup: CDR1 SEHNR, CDR2 FQNEAQ (reference sequence). V gave up 5 bases and J gave up 8 bases, with 21 bases separating them. The CDR3 is 15 amino acids. DNA for the CDR3: TGTGCCAGCAGCACTTACGACGTGGACGTATACGGCTACACCTTC. Amino acids: CASSTYDVDVYGYTF.

The CDR3 region is CASSRGGTRGTDTQYF. CDR3 DNA sequence: TGTGCCAGCAGTCGAGGGGGCACCCGAGGGACAGATACGCAGTATTTT. The chain links TRBV28 to TRBJ2-3, with 7 bases matching TRBD1. The V gene end was trimmed by 5 bases and the J gene end by 3 bases; junction bases not matched to a gene: 11. This CDR3 comprises 16 residues. Germline V gene sequence: CDR1 MDHEN, CDR2 SYDVKM.

V is TRBV7-3 and J is TRBJ2-1; D is uncertain. The CDR3 sequence is 13 residues long. CDR1 SGHTA and CDR2 FQGTGA come from the germline V gene. The V end was cut by 4 bases, the J end by 8 bases, with 12 bases between. Written as DNA, the CDR3 is TGTGCCAGCAGCTACCGGGCAGTCGATGAGCAGTTCTTC. It translates to CASSYRAVDEQFF.

This chain connects TRBV5-5 to TRBJ1-4; TRBD1 agrees at 9 bases. The germline V gene encodes CDR1 SGHKS and CDR2 YYEKEE (reference sequence). The CDR3 spans 18 residues. The J segment lost 0 bases and the V segment lost 5 bases, leaving 11 bases of the junction unmatched. In DNA, the CDR3 is TGTGCCAGCAGGTTTGGGACAGGGAGGGACACAACTAATGAAAAACTGTTTTTT. Translated: CASRFGTGRDTTNEKLFF.

The chain recombines TRBV7-2 with TRBJ2-1, with D perhaps TRBD1 (5 bases). The germline gives CDR1 SGHTA, CDR2 FQGNSA. The CDR3 length is 13 residues. V lost 0 bases and J 5 bases, leaving 5 bases between the germline ends. Here the CDR3 reads CASSLARDNEQFF. CDR3 nucleotide sequence: TGTGCCAGCAGCTTAGCCAGGGACAATGAGCAGTTCTTC.

The chain has TRBV4-1 and TRBJ1-4; 9 bases fit TRBD1. CDR1 and CDR2 from the germline V gene are MGHRA and YSYEKL. Trimming at V came to 2 bases and at J to 8 bases, leaving 6 bases not matched to a gene. The CDR3 is made up of 15 amino acids. CDR3 sequence: CASSQTGGLGEKLFF. The DNA of the CDR3 is TGCGCCAGCAGCCAAACAGGGGGCTTAGGGGAAAAACTGTTTTTT.

The chain couples TRBV9 to TRBJ1-3; maybe TRBD1 (5 bases). CDR3 length: 14 amino acids. Trimming removed 0 bases at V and 1 base at J, with 5 bases between. The germline CDR1 and CDR2 sequences are SGDLS and YYNGEE. The CDR3 bases are TGTGCCAGCAGCGTAGCAGGGTCTGGAAACACCATATATTTT. This codes for CASSVAGSGNTIYF.

V usage is TRBV10-1 and J usage is TRBJ2-3; TRBD2 matches at 8 bases. CDR1 and CDR2 from the germline V gene are WNHNN and SYGVQD (reference sequence). The junction had 3 bases not matched to a gene; V was cut back by 3 bases and J by 7 bases. The length of the CDR3 is 13 residues. The CDR3 reads CASSDGGEYTQYF. As DNA, the CDR3 is TGCGCCAGCAGTGACGGGGGGGAGTATACGCAGTATTTT.

This clone was seen a handful of times. The chain carries TRBV27 and TRBJ2-3, with D possibly TRBD2 on 6 matching bases. Per the germline V gene, CDR1 is MNHEY and CDR2 is SMNVEV (reference sequence). V dropped 5 bases and J dropped 2 bases, with 20 bases sitting between them. This CDR3 spans 17 amino acids. The CDR3 region is CASSALLLALDTDTQYF. CDR3 nucleotides: TGTGCCAGCAGTGCCTTACTCCTAGCGCTTGACACAGATACGCAGTATTTT.

V and J are TRBV7-8 and TRBJ1-2; D not resolved. CDR1 SGHVS and CDR2 FQNEAQ come from the germline V gene. The V end was cut by 4 bases, the J end by 10 bases, with 19 bases between. The CDR3 runs 14 residues. The CDR3 loop reads CASSSPPTVMDYTF. DNA of the CDR3: TGTGCCAGCAGCTCCCCCCCGACGGTTATGGACTACACCTTC.

The genes are TRBV10-3 and TRBJ2-7, with 10 bases fitting TRBD1. The length of the CDR3 is 13 residues. The V gene end was trimmed by 10 bases and the J gene end by 2 bases; junction bases not matched to a gene: 5. Looked up from germline, CDR1 is ENHRY and CDR2 is SYGVKD. The CDR3 region is CASGTGDTYEQYF. For the CDR3, the DNA is TGTGCCAGTGGGACAGGGGACACCTACGAGCAGTACTTC.

The genes are TRBV11-2 and TRBJ2-7; D is uncertain. Looked up from germline, CDR1 is SGHAT and CDR2 is FQNNGV. V dropped 1 base and J dropped 4 bases, with 8 bases sitting between them. The CDR3 extends over 13 amino acids. The CDR3 sequence is CASSLAFRYEQYF. For the CDR3, the DNA is TGTGCCAGCAGCTTAGCGTTCAGGTACGAGCAGTACTTC.